This passage covers 18 T cell receptor beta chains from one sample sequenced in a study of T cells in Graves' hyperthyroidism and ophthalmopathy (dated by TCRdb to the late 2010s). The library came from multiplex PCR. These reads were obtained on an Illumina HiSeq 2000. The TCR beta CDR3 regions were amplified from the RNA transcripts. A first-round RT-PCR of the TCR CDR3 used the HTBI primer set with the Qiagen OneStep RT-PCR kit. TCRdb reanalyzed the raw reads on its own, using fastp at Q25 for trimming and MiXCR for clone calling, and kept in-frame beta chains. Every CDR3 protein is listed once, alongside the most common genes and DNA of its rows. The sample table holds a few hundred thousand distinct CDR3 sequences, of which 18% were seen once. The ten largest clones capture about 16% of the sample. Sequencing input: blood. These receptors were taken from a woman in her thirties or forties with Graves' ophthalmopathy.

This clonotype was seen ten or more times. J is TRBJ2-7 and V is TRBV28; TRBD2 agrees at 8 bases. V lost 8 bases to trimming and J lost 0 bases; unmatched junction nucleotides: 6. CDR3 length: 14 amino acids. The germline V gene encodes CDR1 MDHEN and CDR2 SYDVKM. CDR3: CASYAGGTSYEQYF. CDR3 in DNA: TGTGCCAGCTACGCGGGGGGCACCTCCTACGAGCAGTACTTC.

This clonotype was found many times. J is TRBJ2-2 and V is TRBV11-3, with D perhaps matching TRBD1 (5 bases). V lost 4 bases to trimming and J lost 4 bases, with 13 bases between them. The CDR3 is made up of 15 amino acids. Germline CDR1 SGHNT, CDR2 YENEEA. The CDR3 protein is CASSSDSQITGELFF. The CDR3 DNA is TGTGCCAGCAGCTCCGACAGCCAGATCACCGGGGAGCTGTTTTTT. The complete variable domain, with remaining parts taken from reference TRBV11-3 and TRBJ2-2, reads EAGVVQSPRYKIIEKKQPVAFWCNPISGHNTLYWYLQNLGQGPELLIRYENEEAVDDSQLPKDRFSAERLKGVDSTLKIQPAELGDSAVYLCASSSDSQITGELFFGEGSRLTVL.

J is TRBJ2-7 and V is TRBV12-3 or TRBV12-4; TRBD2 aligns across 10 bases. CDR3 length equals 15 residues. After removal of 6 bases from V and 4 bases from J, the junction contained 9 bases not matched to a gene. CDR3: CASRKAGGPRYEQYF. The CDR3 region has the DNA TGTGCCAGCAGAAAAGCGGGAGGGCCGCGGTACGAGCAGTACTTC.

The chain uses TRBV6-2 or TRBV6-3 and TRBJ1-5; 9 nucleotides match TRBD1. With 6 bases clipped from V and 5 bases from J, the junction kept 8 bases outside the gene matches. The CDR3 extends over 15 amino acids. CDR1 and CDR2 from the germline V gene are MNHEY and SVGEGT. CDR3 nucleotides: TGTGCCAGCAGCTTCACCGGGACAGGGTATCAGCCCCAGCATTTT. Translated, it gives CASSFTGTGYQPQHF.

This clonotype has a count of ten or more. This chain joins TRBV12-3 or TRBV12-4 and TRBJ2-1, with TRBD2 identical over 7 bases. The CDR3 is 18 amino acids. V lost 0 bases to trimming and J lost 7 bases; unmatched junction nucleotides: 15. This CDR3 reads CASSLALRPTSVRNEQFF. As DNA, the CDR3 is TGTGCCAGCAGTTTAGCTCTCCGACCTACTAGCGTTCGGAATGAGCAGTTCTTC.

There are many counts of this clonotype. The chain carries TRBV4-1 and TRBJ1-5; no clear D. Germline values: CDR1 MGHRA, CDR2 YSYEKL. With 1 base removed from V and 10 bases from J, the gap between germline ends came to 11 bases. This CDR3 is 13 amino acids long. This CDR3 is CASSQVLSGPQHF. CDR3 nucleotide sequence: TGCGCCAGCAGCCAAGTCCTCTCGGGCCCCCAGCATTTT.

In its sample, this clonotype was seen many times. V usage is TRBV4-1 and J usage is TRBJ1-5; 8 nucleotides match TRBD1. CDR1 and CDR2 from the germline V gene are MGHRA and YSYEKL. The junction had 4 bases not matched to a gene; V was cut back by 0 bases and J by 6 bases. This CDR3 region has 15 residues. CDR3 region: CASSQDATGGQPQHF. CDR3 coding DNA: TGCGCCAGCAGCCAAGATGCCACAGGGGGTCAGCCCCAGCATTTT.

Many counts were recorded for this clonotype. The chain combines TRBV7-3 with TRBJ2-2; 12 bases are shared with TRBD2. The CDR3 extends over 16 amino acids. J gave up 6 bases and V 4 bases, and 6 bases lay outside the gene matches. CDR1 and CDR2 (germline): SGHTA, FQGTGA. In DNA form, the CDR3 reads TGTGCCAGCAGCTCTCAGACTAGCGGGAGAGCCGGGGAGCTGTTTTTT. Its translation is CASSSQTSGRAGELFF.

In the case of this clonotype: This could be a read error, since a much larger clone is one nucleotide away. Written as DNA, the CDR3 is TGCAGCGTTGTCCTTTCAGCGGGTCGCTCCTACGAGCAGTACTTC. It encodes CSVVLSAGRSYEQYF. V is TRBV29-1 and J is TRBJ2-7; D might be TRBD2 (6 bases). Germline CDR1 and CDR2: SQVTM and ANQGSEA. CDR3 length: 15 residues. Trimming removed 4 bases at V and 0 bases at J, with 16 bases between.

This clonotype has ten or more counts. The chain is built from TRBV7-6 and TRBJ2-7; D remains ambiguous. Trimming took off 5 bases at V and 6 bases at J, with 11 bases between the two ends. The CDR3 spans 12 residues. Germline V gene sequence: CDR1 SGHVS, CDR2 FNYEAQ. CDR3 loop: CASSISLGEQYF. Here the CDR3 DNA reads TGTGCCAGCAGCATTTCTCTGGGCGAGCAGTACTTC. Full variable domain (outside the CDR3, taken from reference TRBV7-6 and TRBJ2-7): GAGVSQSPRYKVTKRGQDVALRCDPISGHVSLYWYRQALGQGPEFLTYFNYEAQQDKSGLPNDRFSAERPEGSISTLTIQRTEQRDSAMYRCASSISLGEQYFGPGTRLTVT.

In this sample, this clonotype turned up once. Possible read error: a much larger clone is one base away. This chain connects TRBV6-1 to TRBJ2-2, with D possibly being TRBD2 (5 bases). The CDR3 runs 14 residues. Germline-derived CDR1 and CDR2 are MNHNS and SASEGT. The CDR3 bases are TGTACCAGCACAGAGGGAGTTGACACCGGGGAGCTGTTTTTT. Protein sequence: CTSTEGVDTGELFF.

J is TRBJ1-2 and V is TRBV6-5, with D perhaps matching TRBD1 (5 bases). Trimming left V 6 bases short and J 8 bases short, with 19 bases between. The CDR3 has 14 amino acids. CDR1 and CDR2 (germline): MNHEY, SVGAGI. The CDR3 nucleotides are TGTGCCAGCAGCTCCTCCGATCAGGGAGGGGGCTACACCTTC. Translating it yields CASSSSDQGGGYTF.

This sequence joins TRBV12-3 or TRBV12-4 and TRBJ1-2, with 7 bases lining up with TRBD1. The CDR3 loop spans 13 amino acids. Unmatched junction bases numbered 7, after V lost 6 bases and J lost 6 bases. The CDR3, as DNA: TGTGCCAGCAGACGACAGGGAGTGGATGGCTACACCTTC. It translates to CASRRQGVDGYTF.

This clonotype appeared many times. The CDR3 here is CASSEVTGQTRGYTF. The CDR3 region has the DNA TGTGCCAGCAGTGAAGTTACCGGACAAACAAGAGGCTACACCTTC. The rearrangement links TRBV6-1 to TRBJ1-2, with D possibly TRBD1 on 5 matching bases. V gave up 1 base and J gave up 8 bases, with 17 bases separating them. Germline lookup yields CDR1 MNHNS and CDR2 SASEGT. The CDR3 is made up of 15 amino acids.

Many counts were recorded for this clonotype. V usage is TRBV3-1 and J usage is TRBJ2-7, with D uncertain. CDR3 length: 14 residues. The germline V and J ends were trimmed by 0 bases and 3 bases, with 9 bases remaining between them. CDR1 and CDR2 (germline): LGHDT, YNNKEL (reference sequence). The CDR3 sequence: CASSQDRENYEQYF. In nucleotides, the CDR3 is TGTGCCAGCAGCCAAGATCGAGAAAACTACGAGCAGTACTTC.

This clonotype appeared once. The genes are TRBV12-3 or TRBV12-4 and TRBJ2-5, with D tentatively TRBD2 (5 bases). The CDR3 runs 14 residues. The V and J ends lost 3 bases and 5 bases respectively, with 13 bases between them. CDR3: CASSLTASLETQYF. The CDR3 coding sequence is TGTGCCAGCAGTTTGACGGCTAGCCTGGAGACCCAGTACTTC.

This clonotype was recorded at least ten times. The rearrangement links TRBV3-1 to TRBJ2-7; D not certain. The CDR3 runs to 11 residues. Per germline, CDR1 LGHDT and CDR2 YNNKEL (reference sequence). V gave up 0 bases and J gave up 6 bases, with 3 bases separating them. The CDR3 loop is CASSQDFEQYF. The CDR3 bases are TGTGCCAGCAGCCAAGATTTCGAGCAGTACTTC.

This clonotype was seen many times. The J gene is TRBJ2-5, the V gene TRBV19, with 8 bases aligning to TRBD2. V shed 0 bases and J 5 bases; nucleotides not matched to a gene: 5. The CDR3 spans 15 residues. Germline V lookup: CDR1 LNHDA, CDR2 SQIVND (reference sequence). The CDR3, as DNA: TGTGCCAGTAGTATAGAGGGACTAGGTGCGGAGACCCAGTACTTC. It is translated as CASSIEGLGAETQYF. The variable domain in full, completed from reference TRBV19 and TRBJ2-5, reads DGGITQSPKYLFRKEGQNVTLSCEQNLNHDAMYWYRQDPGQGLRLIYYSQIVNDFQKGDIAEGYSVSREKKESFPLTVTSAQKNPTAFYLCASSIEGLGAETQYFGPGTRLLVL.